The 14 T cell receptor beta chains in this list originate from one sample, sequenced in a study of T cells in Graves' hyperthyroidism and ophthalmopathy. TCR beta CDR3 sequences were amplified from RNA transcripts. A first-round RT-PCR of the TCR CDR3 used the HTBI primer set. TCRdb re-derived calls from the multiplex PCR reads in MiXCR, one entry per CDR3 protein. The data contain roughly 510,000 distinct CDR3 sequences, about 46% of them singletons. The sequenced material came from peripheral blood or thyroid tissue (not recorded which). Receptors were obtained from an adult woman with Graves' disease, either hyperthyroidism or ophthalmopathy (not recorded which).

This clonotype was recorded at least ten times. This chain links TRBV5-1 with TRBJ2-5; tentatively, D is TRBD2 (6 bases). V was shortened by 5 bases and J by 1 base, with 12 bases between the two germline ends. The CDR3 totals 14 residues. The germline gives CDR1 SGHRS, CDR2 YFSETQ. CDR3 protein: CASREGSPQETQYF. The DNA of the CDR3 is TGCGCCAGCAGGGAGGGTTCCCCCCAAGAGACCCAGTACTTC.

This sequence joins TRBV20-1 and TRBJ2-5; TRBD2 matches 10 bases. The V segment lost 0 bases and the J segment 7 bases; nucleotides outside the gene matches: 11. The germline V gene encodes CDR1 DFQATT and CDR2 SNEGSKA (reference sequence). This CDR3 comprises 16 residues. The CDR3 reads CSARDLAGDQGGTQYF. In DNA form, the CDR3 reads TGCAGTGCTAGAGACCTAGCGGGAGATCAGGGCGGGACCCAGTACTTC.

The V gene is TRBV20-1, the J gene TRBJ2-3, with 11 positions matching TRBD1. The CDR3 has 15 amino acids. V gave up 0 bases and J gave up 5 bases; unmatched junction bases: 4. From germline, CDR1 is DFQATT and CDR2 SNEGSKA (reference sequence). CDR3 region: CSARDGQGAGDTQYF. CDR3 sequence (DNA): TGCAGTGCTAGAGATGGACAGGGGGCGGGAGATACGCAGTATTTT.

This clonotype was counted at least ten times. The chain combines TRBV20-1 with TRBJ1-5; D is undetermined. The CDR3 is made up of 10 amino acids. In germline, CDR1 is DFQATT, CDR2 SNEGSKA (reference sequence). Trimming pared 8 bases from V and 7 bases from J, leaving 9 bases between. The CDR3 protein is CSYPDQPQHF. DNA for the CDR3: TGCAGTTACCCAGACCAGCCCCAGCATTTT.

This clonotype was found many times. The genes are TRBV5-5 and TRBJ1-1; the D gene is possibly TRBD1 (6 bases). This CDR3 has 14 amino acids. The ends were cut back, 0 bases at V and 5 bases at J, with 11 bases in the middle. The germline CDR1 and CDR2 sequences are SGHKS and YYEKEE (reference sequence). The DNA for the CDR3 is TGTGCCAGCAGCTTGGTTACAGGGAGTACTGAAGCTTTCTTT. It codes for CASSLVTGSTEAFF.

V and J are TRBV7-2 and TRBJ1-6; 8 bases line up with TRBD1. V shed 1 base, J shed 7 bases, and the junction held 3 bases outside the gene matches. The CDR3 contains 15 residues. Germline CDR1 and CDR2: SGHTA and FQGNSA. The CDR3 loop is CASSLVRDRNSPLHF. The CDR3 bases are TGTGCCAGCAGCTTAGTTCGGGACAGGAATTCACCCCTCCACTTT.

This chain uses TRBV5-6 with TRBJ2-7, with D tentatively TRBD1 (6 bases). CDR1 and CDR2 from the germline V gene are SGHDT and YYEEEE. The CDR3 is made up of 14 amino acids. V was shortened by 5 bases and J by 4 bases, with 16 bases between the two germline ends. CDR3 nucleotides: TGTGCCAGCAGGAAACCCGGGACAAAGTACGAGCAGTACTTC. It codes for CASRKPGTKYEQYF. The full variable domain, rest sourced from reference TRBV5-6 and TRBJ2-7, is DAGVTQSPTHLIKTRGQQVTLRCSPKSGHDTVSWYQQALGQGPQFIFQYYEEEERQRGNFPDRFSGHQFPNYSSELNVNALLLGDSALYLCASRKPGTKYEQYFGPGTRLTVT.

This clonotype was counted many times. The rearrangement joins TRBV2 to TRBJ1-5, with D unresolved. CDR1 is SNHLY and CDR2 is FYNNEI in the germline V gene. V dropped 7 bases and J dropped 7 bases, with 11 bases sitting between them. The CDR3 loop spans 12 amino acids. CDR3 loop: CASTLSGQPQHF. The CDR3 bases are TGTGCCAGCACTTTAAGTGGGCAGCCCCAGCATTTT.

Many counts were recorded for this clonotype. The rearrangement links TRBV7-9 to TRBJ2-5; D uncertain. The germline V gene has CDR1 SEHNR and CDR2 FQNEAQ (reference sequence). Deletions cut 1 base from V and 3 bases from J, with 15 bases between. The CDR3 has 16 residues. CDR3 nucleotides: TGTGCCAGCAGCTTAGTAGGCAGCTCCGAGAAAGAGACCCAGTACTTC. This sequence encodes CASSLVGSSEKETQYF.

J is TRBJ1-1 and V is TRBV9; no firm D call. CDR1 is SGDLS and CDR2 is YYNGEE in the germline V gene. The germline V and J ends were trimmed by 0 bases and 1 base, with 7 bases remaining between them. The CDR3 contains 14 residues. Here the CDR3 DNA reads TGTGCCAGCAGCGTAGCGCCGGAGAACACTGAAGCTTTCTTT. Translated, it gives CASSVAPENTEAFF.

Of note for this clonotype: A much larger clone differs by one base, so this may be a read error. The chain employs TRBV7-9 and TRBJ1-3; 9 bases agree with TRBD1. After removal of 3 bases from V and 4 bases from J, the junction contained 4 bases not matched to a gene. This CDR3 has 15 amino acids. Looked up from germline, CDR1 is SEHNR and CDR2 is FQNEAQ (reference sequence). DNA of the CDR3: TGTGCCAGCAGCTTCCCCGGGACAGGGGGAAACACCATATATTTT. Its translation: CASSFPGTGGNTIYF.

Ten or more counts support this clonotype. This chain links TRBV20-1 with TRBJ1-5; 12 positions agree with TRBD1. Looked up from germline, CDR1 is DFQATT and CDR2 is SNEGSKA (reference sequence). The CDR3 is 13 amino acids. Germline trimming cut 7 bases from V and 9 bases from J; bases unmatched to any gene: 7. The CDR3 sequence is CSVPGQGAGPQHF. The CDR3 DNA reads TGCAGTGTTCCGGGACAGGGGGCCGGGCCCCAGCATTTT.

The genes are TRBV9 and TRBJ2-6; D ambiguous. Trimming cost V 3 bases and J 2 bases, with 9 bases left between them. The CDR3 is 15 amino acids. CDR1 is SGDLS and CDR2 is YYNGEE in the germline V gene. Written as DNA, the CDR3 is TGTGCCAGCAGCGAGGACCCCCCTGGGGCCAACGTCCTGACTTTC. Protein sequence: CASSEDPPGANVLTF.

The chain employs TRBV7-9 and TRBJ1-5, with unresolved D. Deletions cut 5 bases from V and 3 bases from J, with 11 bases between. Germline V CDR1 and CDR2: SEHNR, FQNEAQ (reference sequence). CDR3 length equals 14 residues. The DNA of the CDR3 is TGTGCCAGCAGCCGAGACGGATACAATCAGCCCCAGCATTTT. Amino acids: CASSRDGYNQPQHF.